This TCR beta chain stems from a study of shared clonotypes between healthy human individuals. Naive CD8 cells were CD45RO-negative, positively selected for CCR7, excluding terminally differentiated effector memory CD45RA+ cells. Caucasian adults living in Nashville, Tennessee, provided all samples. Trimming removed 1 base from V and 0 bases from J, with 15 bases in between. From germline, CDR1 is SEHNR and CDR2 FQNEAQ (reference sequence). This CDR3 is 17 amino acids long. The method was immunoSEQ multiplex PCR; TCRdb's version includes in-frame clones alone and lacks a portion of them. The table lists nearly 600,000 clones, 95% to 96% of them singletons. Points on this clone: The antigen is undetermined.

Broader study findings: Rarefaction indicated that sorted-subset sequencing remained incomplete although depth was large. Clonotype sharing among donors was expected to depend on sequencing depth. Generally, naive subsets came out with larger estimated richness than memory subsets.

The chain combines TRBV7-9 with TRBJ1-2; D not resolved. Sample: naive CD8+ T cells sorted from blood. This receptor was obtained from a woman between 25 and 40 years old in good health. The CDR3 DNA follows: TGTGCCAGCAGCTTAGGGTCCATTACCGCGACTAACTATGGCTACACCTTC. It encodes CASSLGSITATNYGYTF.